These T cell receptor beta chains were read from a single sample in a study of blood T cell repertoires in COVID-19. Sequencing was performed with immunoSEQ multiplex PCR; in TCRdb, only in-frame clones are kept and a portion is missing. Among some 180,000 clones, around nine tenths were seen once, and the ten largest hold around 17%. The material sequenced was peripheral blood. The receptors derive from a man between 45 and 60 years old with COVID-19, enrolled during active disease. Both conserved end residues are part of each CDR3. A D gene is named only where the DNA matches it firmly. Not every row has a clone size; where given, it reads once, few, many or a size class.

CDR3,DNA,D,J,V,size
CASSSRTSPVEQFF,TGTGCCAGCAGCAGTCGGACTAGCCCGGTTGAGCAGTTCTTC,TRBD2,TRBJ2-1,TRBV7-8,NA
CASSFFGTDTQYF,TGTGCCAGCAGCTTCTTCGGGACAGATACGCAGTATTTT,NA,TRBJ2-3,TRBV5-5,NA
CASSRSGSPSTDEQFF,TGTGCCAGCAGCCGGAGCGGGTCACCCTCGACGGATGAGCAGTTCTTC,NA,TRBJ2-1,TRBV9,NA
CASSQGGTLSSYNEQFF,TGCGCCAGCAGCCAAGGGGGGACACTGAGCTCCTACAATGAGCAGTTCTTC,NA,TRBJ2-1,TRBV4-1,NA
CASTSKLSNQPQHF,TGTGCCAGCACCTCTAAGCTTAGCAATCAGCCCCAGCATTTT,NA,TRBJ1-5,TRBV6-1,NA
CASAQGAGTGELFF,TGTGCCAGCGCCCAGGGGGCCGGCACCGGGGAGCTGTTTTTT,TRBD1,TRBJ2-2,TRBV19,NA
CASSQDRVSGELFF,TGTGCCAGCAGCCAAGATAGAGTCTCCGGGGAGCTGTTTTTT,NA,TRBJ2-2,TRBV4-2,NA
CASTAGEPQHF,TGTGCCAGCACGGCGGGTGAGCCCCAGCATTTT,NA,TRBJ1-5,TRBV6-1,few
CASSGSDISNQPQHF,TGTGCCAGTAGTGGTTCGGACATTAGCAATCAGCCCCAGCATTTT,NA,TRBJ1-5,TRBV19,NA
CASSLKQITDTQYF,TGCGCCAGCAGCTTGAAACAGATCACAGATACGCAGTATTTT,NA,TRBJ2-3,TRBV5-1,NA
CASSLFEAGYNEQFF,TGTGCCAGCAGCTTATTTGAAGCGGGGTACAATGAGCAGTTCTTC,TRBD2,TRBJ2-1,TRBV7-9,few
CASSVTGNTIYF,TGTGCCAGCAGTGTCACAGGAAACACCATATATTTT,NA,TRBJ1-3,TRBV12-3/TRBV12-4,NA
CASSEMGGGTEAFF,TGTGCCAGCAGTGAAATGGGGGGTGGCACTGAAGCTTTCTTT,NA,TRBJ1-1,TRBV6-1,NA
CSVEPGLAYNEQFF,TGCAGCGTTGAGCCGGGACTAGCGTACAATGAGCAGTTCTTC,TRBD2,TRBJ2-1,TRBV29-1,NA
CASSEARMKGNQHF,TGTGCCAGCAGTGAAGCGCGGATGAAGGGGAACCAGCATTTT,NA,TRBJ1-5,TRBV2,NA
CASNRLAGVDTGELFF,TGTGCCAGCAATAGGCTAGCGGGAGTCGACACCGGGGAGCTGTTTTTT,TRBD2,TRBJ2-2,TRBV2,NA
CASSPDRDSTDTQYF,TGTGCCAGCAGTCCGGACAGGGATAGCACAGATACGCAGTATTTT,TRBD1,TRBJ2-3,TRBV7-3,once
CASSPRTGPSAHNEQFF,TGTGCCAGCAGCCCAAGGACAGGTCCCTCAGCCCATAACGAGCAGTTCTTC,TRBD1,TRBJ2-1,TRBV7-2,NA
CATSSQQGPYEQYF,TGTGCCACCAGCTCACAGCAAGGCCCCTACGAGCAGTACTTC,NA,TRBJ2-7,TRBV15,NA
CASSLSTGRRGGRETQYF,TGTGCCAGCAGTTTAAGTACGGGTAGGCGGGGGGGCCGAGAGACCCAGTACTTC,TRBD2,TRBJ2-5,TRBV28,NA
CASSIGGQVMDYGYTF,TGTGCCAGTAGTATAGGAGGACAGGTGATGGACTATGGCTACACCTTC,TRBD1,TRBJ1-2,TRBV19,NA
CASSPAAGYNQPQHF,TGTGCCAGCTCACCGGCAGCAGGATACAATCAGCCCCAGCATTTT,NA,TRBJ1-5,TRBV18,NA
CASSLRGRNTEAFF,TGTGCCAGCAGCCTGAGGGGGCGCAACACTGAAGCTTTCTTT,TRBD1,TRBJ1-1,TRBV14,NA
CASSSRTGRADTQYF,TGTGCCAGCAGCTCCCGGACAGGGAGGGCAGATACGCAGTATTTT,NA,TRBJ2-3,TRBV6-5,NA
CASSRGDTEAFF,TGTGCCAGCAGCCGGGGGGACACTGAAGCTTTCTTT,NA,TRBJ1-1,TRBV3-1/TRBV3-2,many
CSATAGIGYTF,TGCAGTGCCACCGCAGGGATAGGCTACACCTTC,NA,TRBJ1-2,TRBV20-1,NA
CSVARRLNTEAFF,TGCAGCGTTGCGAGGCGGCTGAACACTGAAGCTTTCTTT,NA,TRBJ1-1,TRBV29-1,NA
CSVLGQGDSGNTIYF,TGCAGCGTTCTGGGACAGGGAGACTCTGGAAACACCATATATTTT,TRBD1,TRBJ1-3,TRBV29-1,once
CASSSRTGSSGANVLTF,TGTGCCAGCAGCTCCCGGACAGGGAGCTCTGGGGCCAACGTCCTGACTTTC,TRBD1,TRBJ2-6,TRBV7-8,NA